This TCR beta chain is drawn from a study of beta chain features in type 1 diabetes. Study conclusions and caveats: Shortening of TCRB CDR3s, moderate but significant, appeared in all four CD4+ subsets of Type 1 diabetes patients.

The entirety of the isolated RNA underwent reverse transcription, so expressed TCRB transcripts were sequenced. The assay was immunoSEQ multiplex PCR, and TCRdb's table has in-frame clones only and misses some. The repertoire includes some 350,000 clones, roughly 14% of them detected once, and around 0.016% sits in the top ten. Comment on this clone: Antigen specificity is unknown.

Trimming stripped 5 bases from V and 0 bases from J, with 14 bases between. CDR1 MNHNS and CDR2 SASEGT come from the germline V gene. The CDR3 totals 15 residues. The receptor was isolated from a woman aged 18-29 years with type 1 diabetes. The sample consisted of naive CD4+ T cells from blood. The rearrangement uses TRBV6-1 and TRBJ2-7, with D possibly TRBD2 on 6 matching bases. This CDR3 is CASSTGGALSYEQYF. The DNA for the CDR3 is TGTGCCAGCAGTACAGGCGGGGCCCTCTCCTACGAGCAGTACTTC.